These 9 T cell receptor beta chains were sequenced from one sample in a study of T cell responses to AZD1222 COVID-19 vaccine. Sequencing was performed with immunoSEQ multiplex PCR; in TCRdb, only in-frame clones are kept and a portion is missing. The sample includes about 130,000 clones, roughly 87% of them seen just once. The sample here was peripheral blood, taken 28 days after the second AZD1222 dose. The receptors originated from an adult who received the AZD1222 COVID-19 vaccine.

The J gene is TRBJ2-1, the V gene TRBV2; 8 bases fit TRBD2. Germline trimming cut 4 bases from V and 1 base from J; bases unmatched to any gene: 3. CDR1 is SNHLY, CDR2 FYNNEI, per germline. The CDR3 sequence is 15 residues long. CDR3 nucleotides: TGTGCCAGCAGTGGACTAGCGATTTCCTACAATGAGCAGTTCTTC. It translates to CASSGLAISYNEQFF.

The rearrangement joins TRBV19 to TRBJ2-7; D is unresolved. V shed 9 bases and J shed 1 base, with 16 bases lying between them. This CDR3 has 14 amino acids. Germline CDR1 LNHDA, CDR2 SQIVND (reference sequence). The CDR3 DNA sequence: TGTGCCAGCCAGCTGTCCCGTGGATCCTACGAGCAGTACTTC. This sequence encodes CASQLSRGSYEQYF.

In its sample, this clone was seen once. The chain couples TRBV7-9 to TRBJ2-1, with TRBD2 identical over 13 bases. With V trimmed by 4 bases and J by 9 bases, 6 bases remained unmatched. This CDR3 is 15 amino acids long. Looked up from germline, CDR1 is SEHNR and CDR2 is FQNEAQ (reference sequence). This chain's CDR3 is CASSYRTSGRAEQFF. The CDR3 nucleotides read TGTGCCAGCAGCTACCGGACTAGCGGGAGAGCTGAGCAGTTCTTC.

The chain joins TRBV7-2 to TRBJ1-4; possibly TRBD1 for D (6 bases). The V and J ends lost 2 bases and 7 bases respectively, with 20 bases between them. The germline gives CDR1 SGHTA, CDR2 FQGNSA. There are 17 residues in the CDR3. CDR3 sequence reads: CASSLIRFGGGGEKLFF. CDR3 DNA sequence: TGTGCCAGCAGCTTAATACGCTTTGGGGGCGGAGGTGAAAAACTGTTTTTT.

The rearrangement links TRBV3-1 (or the pseudogene TRBV3-2) to TRBJ1-2; possible D gene TRBD1, 5 bases. Trimming removed 3 bases from V and 1 base from J, with 6 bases in between. Germline V gene data show CDR1 as LGHDT and CDR2 as YNNKEL (reference sequence). The CDR3 is 13 amino acids. For the CDR3, the DNA is TGTGCCAGCAGCCACGACAGTAACTATGGCTACACCTTC. It yields the protein CASSHDSNYGYTF.

The genes are TRBV18 and TRBJ1-1, with 7 bases fitting TRBD1. CDR3 length: 16 amino acids. The V gene's germline CDR1 is KGHSH and CDR2 LQKENI. V shed 2 bases, J shed 1 base, and the junction held 7 bases outside the gene matches. The CDR3 DNA sequence: TGTGCCAGCTCACCATCACCGCAGGGGGGGAACACTGAAGCTTTCTTT. Translating gives CASSPSPQGGNTEAFF.

The chain links TRBV7-8 to TRBJ2-3; D remains unclear. CDR3 length equals 12 residues. Trimming removed 5 bases at V and 3 bases at J, with 6 bases between. Germline-derived CDR1 and CDR2 are SGHVS and FQNEAQ. CDR3 sequence: CASSPTTDTQYF. CDR3 DNA sequence: TGTGCCAGCAGCCCTACTACAGATACGCAGTATTTT.

The chain is built from TRBV19 and TRBJ1-2, with D possibly TRBD1 on 5 matching bases. V shed 5 bases and J shed 5 bases, with 15 bases lying between them. Per the germline V gene, CDR1 is LNHDA and CDR2 is SQIVND (reference sequence). The CDR3 sequence is 14 residues long. The CDR3 nucleotides read TGTGCCAGTAGTCCCCCCGGGGACGTTTATGGCTACACCTTC. Protein sequence: CASSPPGDVYGYTF.

Regarding this clone: This same CDR3 is encoded by further DNA sequences in the sample. This chain uses TRBV10-2 with TRBJ2-7, with 13 bases aligning to TRBD2. CDR1 is WSHSY, CDR2 SAAADI, per germline. With 6 bases clipped from V and 6 bases from J, the junction kept 2 bases outside the gene matches. The CDR3 extends over 13 amino acids. The CDR3 loop reads CASRLAGGPEQYF. DNA for the CDR3: TGCGCCAGCAGACTAGCGGGGGGGCCCGAGCAGTACTTC.